These 28 T cell receptor beta chains originate from one sample sequenced in a study of blood T cell repertoires in COVID-19. Clones were sequenced by immunoSEQ multiplex PCR, and TCRdb holds only the in-frame ones, with some missing. Of 300,000 to 350,000 clones in the sample, 90% were seen once. The specimen sequenced was peripheral blood. These receptors were collected from a woman aged 40 to 50 with COVID-19, enrolled during active disease.

V and J are TRBV4-3 and TRBJ1-2; 10 positions agree with TRBD1. V dropped 0 bases and J dropped 1; count of bases not matched to a gene: 2. In germline, CDR1 is LGHNA, CDR2 YSLEER. The CDR3 has 16 amino acids. The chain's CDR3 is CASSQDRDRGNYGYTF. As DNA, the CDR3 is TGCGCCAGCAGCCAAGATCGGGACAGGGGTAACTATGGCTACACCTTC.

The gene calls are TRBV24-1 and TRBJ1-2; 12 nucleotides line up with TRBD1. The germline V gene encodes CDR1 KGHDR and CDR2 SFDVKD. V was pared by 4 bases and J by 7 bases, with 12 bases of the junction left unmatched. The CDR3 consists of 17 residues. The CDR3 DNA is TGTGCCACCAGTGACCCCACGGCCGGGGACAGGGGGCTTGGCTACACCTTC. It is translated as CATSDPTAGDRGLGYTF.

The V call is TRBV1, the J call TRBJ2-2; the listed D gene, TRBD2, was not tested against the DNA. TRBV1 is classified as a pseudogene. The CDR3 consists of 18 residues. The CDR3 is CTSSQGKPDPVRTGELFF. The CDR3 coding sequence is TGCACCAGCAGCCAAGGAAAGCCAGATCCGGTGAGGACCGGGGAGCTGTTTTTT.

This clone was seen more than once but under ten times. The rearrangement uses TRBV2 and TRBJ1-3; D is perhaps TRBD1 (6 bases). CDR3 length: 14 amino acids. From germline, CDR1 is SNHLY and CDR2 FYNNEI. The ends were cut back, 8 bases at V and 0 bases at J, with 11 bases in the middle. The CDR3 region is CASRRDTSGNTIYF. In nucleotides, the CDR3 is TGTGCCAGCCGACGGGACACCTCTGGAAACACCATATATTTT.

The genes are TRBV19 and TRBJ2-5; perhaps TRBD1 as D (6 bases). The CDR3 contains 15 residues. The germline CDR1 and CDR2 sequences are LNHDA and SQIVND (reference sequence). V lost 4 bases, J lost 5 bases, and 17 bases lay in between. CDR3: CASSSRRGEGETQYF. CDR3 nucleotide sequence: TGTGCCAGTAGTAGTCGCAGGGGCGAGGGGGAGACCCAGTACTTC.

The chain combines TRBV7-2 with TRBJ1-4, with 7 bases matching TRBD1. The CDR3 has 15 residues. V shed 1 base, J shed 7 bases, and the junction held 6 bases outside the gene matches. Germline V gene sequence: CDR1 SGHTA, CDR2 FQGNSA. CDR3: CASSLVGQRSEKLFF. The DNA of the CDR3 is TGTGCCAGCAGCTTAGTGGGACAGAGGAGTGAAAAACTGTTTTTT.

This sequence joins TRBV7-2 and TRBJ1-2; TRBD1 is a possible D gene (5 bases). Between the trimmed V and J ends, which lost 3 bases and 1 base, there was a span of 12 bases. Germline V gene sequence: CDR1 SGHTA, CDR2 FQGNSA. The CDR3 runs 15 residues. The CDR3 DNA is TGTGCCAGCAGCTTTAAGACAGTTTTTAACTATGGCTACACCTTC. It translates to CASSFKTVFNYGYTF.

The V call is TRBV6-5, the J call TRBJ1-3; no reliable D call. The CDR3 is 16 residues long. V lost 0 bases, J lost 0 bases, and 9 bases lay in between. Germline lookup yields CDR1 MNHEY and CDR2 SVGAGI. The CDR3 spells CASSYSRATSGNTIYF. The CDR3 region has the DNA TGTGCCAGCAGTTACTCGCGAGCGACCTCTGGAAACACCATATATTTT.

The V and J genes are TRBV6-4 and TRBJ2-1, with TRBD2 matching over 8 bases. The CDR3 consists of 19 residues. V was pared by 6 bases and J by 7 bases, with 23 bases of the junction left unmatched. CDR1 and CDR2 (germline): MRHNA, SNTAGT. The DNA for the CDR3 is TGTGCCAGCAGGAGGGTTCCCTCGAGCGGGGGCCTCCCGGGGAATGAGCAGTTCTTC. It translates to CASRRVPSSGGLPGNEQFF.

J is TRBJ2-1 and V is TRBV6-5, with 9 bases identical to TRBD2. The germline gives CDR1 MNHEY, CDR2 SVGAGI. The CDR3 loop spans 16 amino acids. Unmatched junction bases numbered 5, after V lost 2 bases and J lost 3 bases. CDR3: CASSYQRGAGYNEQFF. The CDR3 DNA sequence: TGTGCCAGCAGTTACCAGCGGGGGGCAGGCTACAATGAGCAGTTCTTC.

This chain uses TRBV7-2 with TRBJ1-6; 8 nucleotides match TRBD1. The CDR3 is 15 residues long. Per germline, CDR1 SGHTA and CDR2 FQGNSA. The V gene end was trimmed by 5 bases and the J gene end by 6 bases; junction bases not matched to a gene: 6. CDR3 protein: CASSDRQGANSPLHF. The CDR3 bases are TGTGCCAGCAGCGACCGTCAGGGGGCTAATTCACCCCTCCACTTT.

The chain has TRBV29-1 and TRBJ2-3, with 10 bases that match TRBD2. The germline CDR1 and CDR2 sequences are SQVTM and ANQGSEA. The CDR3 is made up of 15 amino acids. V was clipped by 7 bases and J by 0 bases; unmatched bases: 7. DNA for the CDR3: TGCAGCGCCCTACTAGCGGGGCCAAGCACAGATACGCAGTATTTT. This encodes CSALLAGPSTDTQYF.

The gene calls are TRBV19 and TRBJ1-6, with D possibly TRBD1 on 5 matching bases. Trimming stripped 7 bases from V and 3 bases from J, with 19 bases between. This CDR3 comprises 17 residues. The germline V gene has CDR1 LNHDA and CDR2 SQIVND (reference sequence). This CDR3 reads CASNDGGGLSYNSPLHF. The CDR3 nucleotides read TGTGCCAGTAACGACGGGGGAGGGTTGAGCTATAATTCACCCCTCCACTTT.

The chain couples TRBV9 to TRBJ2-7; 12 positions agree with TRBD1. Per germline, CDR1 SGDLS and CDR2 YYNGEE. V shed 0 bases, J shed 3 bases, and the junction held 7 bases outside the gene matches. The CDR3 is 17 amino acids. The CDR3 reads CASSVDGTGGVIYEQYF. CDR3 nucleotides: TGTGCCAGCAGCGTAGATGGGACAGGGGGCGTTATCTACGAGCAGTACTTC. Full variable domain (remainder filled in from reference TRBV9 and TRBJ2-7): DSGVTQTPKHLITATGQRVTLRCSPRSGDLSVYWYQQSLDQGLQFLIQYYNGEERAKGNILERFSAQQFPDLHSELNLSSLELGDSALYFCASSVDGTGGVIYEQYFGPGTRLTVT.

This chain connects TRBV4-3 to TRBJ2-1; the D gene is possibly TRBD2 (6 bases). V gave up 0 bases and J gave up 8 bases, with 14 bases separating them. CDR1 and CDR2 (germline): LGHNA, YSLEER. The CDR3 has 15 residues. This CDR3 is CASSQDPAGVDEQFF. The CDR3 region has the DNA TGCGCCAGCAGCCAAGATCCAGCGGGCGTTGATGAGCAGTTCTTC.

This clone showed up just a few times. The CDR3 DNA follows: TGTGCCAGCAGACGACAGGGGGAAGGGCACACCATATATTTT. This codes for CASRRQGEGHTIYF. J is TRBJ1-3 and V is TRBV27; 9 nucleotides agree with TRBD1. The V gene's germline CDR1 is MNHEY and CDR2 SMNVEV (reference sequence). V was clipped by 6 bases and J by 8 bases; unmatched bases: 8. CDR3 size: 14 residues.

This chain connects TRBV9 to TRBJ2-1; 12 nucleotides match TRBD2. The V gene end was trimmed by 0 bases and the J gene end by 5 bases; junction bases not matched to a gene: 6. This CDR3 region has 17 residues. Germline lookup yields CDR1 SGDLS and CDR2 YYNGEE. The CDR3 loop is CASSVGLAGVGDNEQFF. The CDR3 coding sequence is TGTGCCAGCAGCGTAGGACTAGCGGGGGTTGGGGACAATGAGCAGTTCTTC.

The chain recombines TRBV9 with TRBJ1-3; D uncertain. CDR3 size: 14 residues. The ends were cut back, 0 bases at V and 2 bases at J, with 6 bases in the middle. Germline V CDR1 and CDR2: SGDLS, YYNGEE. The CDR3 region has the DNA TGTGCCAGCAGCGTAGGAGTAGCTGGAAACACCATATATTTT. Translating gives CASSVGVAGNTIYF.

This chain uses TRBV9 with TRBJ1-6, with TRBD1 identical over 7 bases. Germline V gene sequence: CDR1 SGDLS, CDR2 YYNGEE. Trimming at V came to 4 bases and at J to 4 bases, leaving 5 bases not matched to a gene. The CDR3 sequence is 15 residues long. The CDR3 nucleotides read TGTGCCAGCAGCCCGACAGGGCCTTATAATTCACCCCTCCACTTT. Protein sequence: CASSPTGPYNSPLHF.

The chain has TRBV28 and TRBJ2-1; D is perhaps TRBD2 (6 bases). The CDR3 is 16 amino acids. V shed 4 bases and J shed 1 base, with 14 bases lying between them. Germline V gene lookup returns CDR1 MDHEN and CDR2 SYDVKM. CDR3 sequence (DNA): TGTGCCAGCAGTTCCCCGGGGCGGGGTTCCTACAATGAGCAGTTCTTC. It encodes CASSSPGRGSYNEQFF.

The chain links TRBV14 to TRBJ2-7; 11 bases fit TRBD1. The CDR3 contains 14 residues. V shed 3 bases and J 4 bases; nucleotides not matched to a gene: 2. CDR1 is SGHDN, CDR2 FVKESK, per germline. The CDR3 bases are TGTGCCAGCAGCCAGGACAGGGGGCGATACGAGCAGTACTTC. This gives the protein CASSQDRGRYEQYF. The variable domain in full, completed from reference TRBV14 and TRBJ2-7, reads EAGVTQFPSHSVIEKGQTVTLRCDPISGHDNLYWYRRVMGKEIKFLLHFVKESKQDESGMPNNRFLAERTGGTYSTLKVQPAELEDSGVYFCASSQDRGRYEQYFGPGTRLTVT.

The V call is TRBV28, the J call TRBJ2-3, with a weak D call TRBD2 (5 bases). There are 13 residues in the CDR3. CDR1 MDHEN and CDR2 SYDVKM come from the germline V gene. V was clipped by 2 bases and J by 5 bases, with 8 bases between them. CDR3 DNA sequence: TGTGCCAGCAGTTTACTAGCAGGAGATACGCAGTATTTT. Translating it yields CASSLLAGDTQYF. The full variable domain, in which reference TRBV28 and TRBJ2-3 provide the parts outside the CDR3, is DVKVTQSSRYLVKRTGEKVFLECVQDMDHENMFWYRQDPGLGLRLIYFSYDVKMKEKGDIPEGYSVSREKKERFSLILESASTNQTSMYLCASSLLAGDTQYFGPGTRLTVL.

This chain uses TRBV7-2 with TRBJ2-3, with D perhaps matching TRBD1 (5 bases). The CDR3 is 15 amino acids. The germline gives CDR1 SGHTA, CDR2 FQGNSA. V was pared by 2 bases and J by 0 bases, with 9 bases between. The CDR3 spells CASSLQGGSTDTQYF. The CDR3, as DNA: TGTGCCAGCAGCTTACAGGGTGGGAGCACAGATACGCAGTATTTT.

The chain's CDR3 is CASSPRTVSYEQYF. CDR3 sequence (DNA): TGTGCCAGCAGCCCGCGGACAGTCTCCTACGAGCAGTACTTC. This chain uses TRBV6-5 with TRBJ2-7; possibly TRBD1 for D (6 bases). In germline, CDR1 is MNHEY, CDR2 SVGAGI. V shed 6 bases and J shed 0 bases, with 12 bases lying between them. The CDR3 is 14 residues long.

The chain links TRBV2 to TRBJ2-2, with 8 bases that match TRBD1. V was pared by 4 bases and J by 5 bases, with 9 bases of the junction left unmatched. The CDR3 has 16 amino acids. Germline CDR1 reads SNHLY; CDR2 reads FYNNEI. The CDR3, as DNA: TGTGCCAGCAGTGTTGGTCAGGGGGCCCTGACCGGGGAGCTGTTTTTT. Translation gives CASSVGQGALTGELFF. Full variable domain (missing parts from reference TRBV2 and TRBJ2-2): EPEVTQTPSHQVTQMGQEVILRCVPISNHLYFYWYRQILGQKVEFLVSFYNNEISEKSEIFDDQFSVERPDGSNFTLKIRSTKLEDSAMYFCASSVGQGALTGELFFGEGSRLTVL.

This sequence joins TRBV2 and TRBJ2-1; TRBD1 matches 7 bases. The germline V gene encodes CDR1 SNHLY and CDR2 FYNNEI. The trim removed 11 bases at V and 4 bases at J, leaving 5 bases unmatched. The CDR3 runs 12 residues. CDR3 sequence: CAGSQGYNEQFF. Here the CDR3 DNA reads TGTGCCGGGTCACAGGGGTACAATGAGCAGTTCTTC. The complete variable domain, with remaining parts taken from reference TRBV2 and TRBJ2-1, reads EPEVTQTPSHQVTQMGQEVILRCVPISNHLYFYWYRQILGQKVEFLVSFYNNEISEKSEIFDDQFSVERPDGSNFTLKIRSTKLEDSAMYFCAGSQGYNEQFFGPGTRLTVL.

Only one count was recorded for this clone. The chain links TRBV6-5 to TRBJ2-7; D is possibly TRBD1 (7 bases). This CDR3 has 13 residues. The germline CDR1 and CDR2 sequences are MNHEY and SVGAGI. Trimming took 8 bases from V and 3 from J, leaving 14 bases between them. This CDR3 is CASGRQGGYEQYF. The CDR3 nucleotides are TGTGCCAGCGGACGACAGGGAGGCTACGAGCAGTACTTC.

CDR3 amino acids: CASSPQTGGDQPQHF. The DNA for the CDR3 is TGTGCCAGCAGCCCCCAGACAGGGGGCGATCAGCCCCAGCATTTT. The chain employs TRBV7-9 and TRBJ1-5; 10 bases are a match to TRBD1. V trimming: 5 bases; J trimming: 5 bases; junction bases outside the gene matches: 6. Germline loops: CDR1 SEHNR, CDR2 FQNEAQ (reference sequence). The CDR3 consists of 15 residues.